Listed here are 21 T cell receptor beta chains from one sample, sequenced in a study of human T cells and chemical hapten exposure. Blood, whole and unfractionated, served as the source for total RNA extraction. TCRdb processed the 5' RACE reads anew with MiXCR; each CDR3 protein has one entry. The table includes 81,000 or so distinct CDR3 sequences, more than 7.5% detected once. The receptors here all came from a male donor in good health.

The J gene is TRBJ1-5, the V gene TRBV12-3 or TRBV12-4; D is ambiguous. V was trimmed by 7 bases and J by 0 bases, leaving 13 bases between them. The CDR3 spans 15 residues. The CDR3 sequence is CASTWGGYSNQPQHF. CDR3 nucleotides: TGTGCCAGCACCTGGGGAGGATATAGCAATCAGCCCCAGCATTTT.

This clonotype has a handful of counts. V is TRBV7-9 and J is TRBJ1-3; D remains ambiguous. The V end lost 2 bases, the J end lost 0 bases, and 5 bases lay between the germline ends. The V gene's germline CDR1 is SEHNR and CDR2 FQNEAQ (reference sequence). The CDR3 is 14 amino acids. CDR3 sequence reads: CASSLPLSGNTIYF. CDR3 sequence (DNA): TGTGCCAGCAGCTTACCCCTCTCTGGAAACACCATATATTTT.

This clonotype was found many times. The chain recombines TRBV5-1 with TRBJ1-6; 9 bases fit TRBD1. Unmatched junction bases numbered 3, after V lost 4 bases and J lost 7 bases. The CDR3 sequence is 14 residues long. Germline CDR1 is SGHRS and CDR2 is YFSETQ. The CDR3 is CASSQGQGNSPLHF. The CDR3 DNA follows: TGCGCCAGCAGCCAGGGACAGGGAAATTCACCCCTCCACTTT.

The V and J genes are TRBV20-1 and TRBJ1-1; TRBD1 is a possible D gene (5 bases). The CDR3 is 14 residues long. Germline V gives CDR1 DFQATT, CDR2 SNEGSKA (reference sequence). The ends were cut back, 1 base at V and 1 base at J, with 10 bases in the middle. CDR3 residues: CSARAGAQNTEAFF. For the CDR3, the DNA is TGCAGTGCTAGAGCTGGGGCCCAGAACACTGAAGCTTTCTTT.

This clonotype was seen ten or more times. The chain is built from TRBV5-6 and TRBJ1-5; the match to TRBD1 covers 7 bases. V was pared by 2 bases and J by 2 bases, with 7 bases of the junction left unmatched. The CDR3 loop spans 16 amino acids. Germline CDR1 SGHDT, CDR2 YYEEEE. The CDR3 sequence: CASSLGGGGGNQPQHF. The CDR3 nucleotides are TGTGCCAGCAGCTTAGGGGGCGGGGGGGGCAATCAGCCCCAGCATTTT.

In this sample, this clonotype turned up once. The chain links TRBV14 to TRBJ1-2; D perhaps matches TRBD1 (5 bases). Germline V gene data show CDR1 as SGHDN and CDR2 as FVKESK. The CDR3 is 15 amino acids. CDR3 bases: TGTGAAAGAAGAAAGATAAGGGGAACAAGGGGTGGCTACACCTTC. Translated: CERRKIRGTRGGYTF.

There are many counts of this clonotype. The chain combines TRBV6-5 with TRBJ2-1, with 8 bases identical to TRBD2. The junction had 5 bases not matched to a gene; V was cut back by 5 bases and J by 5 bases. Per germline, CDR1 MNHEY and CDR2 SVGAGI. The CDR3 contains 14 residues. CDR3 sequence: CASSLAGWDNEQFF. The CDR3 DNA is TGTGCCAGCAGTCTAGCGGGCTGGGACAATGAGCAGTTCTTC.

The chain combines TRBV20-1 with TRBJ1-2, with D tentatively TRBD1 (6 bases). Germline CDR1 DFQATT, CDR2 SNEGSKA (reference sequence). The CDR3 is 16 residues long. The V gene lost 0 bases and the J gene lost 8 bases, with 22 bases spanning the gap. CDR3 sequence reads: CSARDPRGGGLGGYTF. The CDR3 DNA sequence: TGCAGTGCTAGAGATCCAAGGGGGGGGGGCCTAGGAGGCTACACCTTC.

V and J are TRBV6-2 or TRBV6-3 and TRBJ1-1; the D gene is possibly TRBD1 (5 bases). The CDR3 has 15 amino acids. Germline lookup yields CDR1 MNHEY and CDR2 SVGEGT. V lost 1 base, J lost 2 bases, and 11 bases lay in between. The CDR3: CASSYFVRGNTEAFF. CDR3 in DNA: TGTGCCAGCAGTTACTTCGTAAGGGGAAACACTGAAGCTTTCTTT.

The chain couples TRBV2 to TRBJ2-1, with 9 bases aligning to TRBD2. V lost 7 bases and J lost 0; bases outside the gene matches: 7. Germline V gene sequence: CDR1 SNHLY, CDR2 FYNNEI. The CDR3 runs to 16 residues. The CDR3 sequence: CASTPLAGSSYNEQFF. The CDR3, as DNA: TGTGCCAGCACCCCTCTAGCGGGAAGCTCCTACAATGAGCAGTTCTTC.

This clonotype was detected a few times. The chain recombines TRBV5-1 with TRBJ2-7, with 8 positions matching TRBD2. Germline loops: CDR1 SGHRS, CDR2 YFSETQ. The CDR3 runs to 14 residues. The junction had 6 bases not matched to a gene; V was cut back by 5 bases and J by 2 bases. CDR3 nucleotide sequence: TGCGCCAGCAGGACCGAGCGGGGGACCTACGAGCAGTACTTC. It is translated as CASRTERGTYEQYF.

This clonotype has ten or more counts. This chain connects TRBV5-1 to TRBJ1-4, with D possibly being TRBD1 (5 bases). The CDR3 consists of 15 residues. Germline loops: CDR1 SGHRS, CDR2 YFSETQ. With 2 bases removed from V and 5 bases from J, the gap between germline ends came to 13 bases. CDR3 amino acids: CASSFSDSLNEKLFF. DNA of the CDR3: TGCGCCAGCAGCTTCTCTGACAGCCTAAATGAAAAACTGTTTTTT.

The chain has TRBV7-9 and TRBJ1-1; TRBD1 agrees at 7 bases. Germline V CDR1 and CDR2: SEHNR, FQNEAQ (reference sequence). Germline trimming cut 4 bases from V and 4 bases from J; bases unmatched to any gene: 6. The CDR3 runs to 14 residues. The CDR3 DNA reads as TGTGCCAGCAGCTATGGACAGGATTTCACTGAAGCTTTCTTT. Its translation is CASSYGQDFTEAFF.

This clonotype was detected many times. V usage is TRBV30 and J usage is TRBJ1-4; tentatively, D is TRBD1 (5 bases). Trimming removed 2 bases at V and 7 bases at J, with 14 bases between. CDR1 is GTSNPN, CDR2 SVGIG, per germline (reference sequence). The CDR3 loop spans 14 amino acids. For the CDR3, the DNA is TGTGCCTGGAGTTCTTTGGGGGAAGCTGAAAAACTGTTTTTT. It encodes CAWSSLGEAEKLFF.

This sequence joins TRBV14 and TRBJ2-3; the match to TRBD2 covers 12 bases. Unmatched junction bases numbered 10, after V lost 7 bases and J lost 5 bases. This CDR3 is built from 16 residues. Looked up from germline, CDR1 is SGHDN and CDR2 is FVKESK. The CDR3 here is CASTRLAGDGGDTQYF. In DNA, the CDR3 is TGTGCCAGCACCAGACTAGCGGGAGACGGAGGAGATACGCAGTATTTT. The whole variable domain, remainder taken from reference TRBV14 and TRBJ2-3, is EAGVTQFPSHSVIEKGQTVTLRCDPISGHDNLYWYRRVMGKEIKFLLHFVKESKQDESGMPNNRFLAERTGGTYSTLKVQPAELEDSGVYFCASTRLAGDGGDTQYFGPGTRLTVL.

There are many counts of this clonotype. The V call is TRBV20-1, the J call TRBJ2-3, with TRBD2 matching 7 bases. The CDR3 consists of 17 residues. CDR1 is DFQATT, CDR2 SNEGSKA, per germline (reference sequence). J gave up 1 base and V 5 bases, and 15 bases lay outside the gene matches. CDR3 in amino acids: CSAGGVIAGVGTDTQYF. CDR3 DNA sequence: TGCAGTGCTGGCGGGGTTATCGCGGGAGTTGGCACAGATACGCAGTATTTT.

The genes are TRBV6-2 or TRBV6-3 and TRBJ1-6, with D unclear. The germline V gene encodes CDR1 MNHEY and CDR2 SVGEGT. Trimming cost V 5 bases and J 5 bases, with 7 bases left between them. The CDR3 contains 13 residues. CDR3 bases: TGTGCCAGCAGTGTAGCAGATAATTCACCCCTCCACTTT. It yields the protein CASSVADNSPLHF.

This CDR3 is CASGGPGQTYNEQFF. In nucleotides, the CDR3 is TGTGCCAGCGGGGGACCGGGACAGACTTACAATGAGCAGTTCTTC. This chain joins TRBV2 and TRBJ2-1; 7 nucleotides line up with TRBD1. V was pared by 8 bases and J by 4 bases, with 11 bases of the junction left unmatched. The germline V gene has CDR1 SNHLY and CDR2 FYNNEI. CDR3 length equals 15 residues.

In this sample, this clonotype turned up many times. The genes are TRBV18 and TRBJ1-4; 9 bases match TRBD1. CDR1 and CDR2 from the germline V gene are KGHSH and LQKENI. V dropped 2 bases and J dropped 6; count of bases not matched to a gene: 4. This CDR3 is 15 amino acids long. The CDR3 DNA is TGTGCCAGCTCACCAAACCGGGACAGGGATGAAAAACTGTTTTTT. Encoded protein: CASSPNRDRDEKLFF.

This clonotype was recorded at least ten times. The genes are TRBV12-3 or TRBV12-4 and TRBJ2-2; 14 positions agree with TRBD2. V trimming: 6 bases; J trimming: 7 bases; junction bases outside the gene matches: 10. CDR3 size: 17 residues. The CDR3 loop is CASSRSGTSGRGGELFF. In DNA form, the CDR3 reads TGTGCCAGCAGCCGGTCCGGGACTAGCGGGAGAGGCGGGGAGCTGTTTTTT.

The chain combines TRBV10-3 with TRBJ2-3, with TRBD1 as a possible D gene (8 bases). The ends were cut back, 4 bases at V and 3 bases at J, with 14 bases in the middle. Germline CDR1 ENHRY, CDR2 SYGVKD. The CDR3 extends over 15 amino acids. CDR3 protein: CAISVNRGGTDTQYF. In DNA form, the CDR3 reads TGTGCCATCAGTGTTAACAGGGGGGGGACAGATACGCAGTATTTT.